Listed below are T cell receptor beta chains from one sample, sequenced in a study of neurological immune-mediated disorders. A single record per CDR3 protein comes from TCRdb applying MiXCR to the 5' RACE reads. The sample consists of over 55,000 distinct CDR3 sequences, about 10% of them appearing once. The sample comprised PBMCs. These receptors were collected from a man aged 25 to 45 in good health. Both conserved end residues are trimmed from each CDR3. D genes are given only for firm matches.

TRBV7-2	NA	ASSLGPTVGYT
TRBV24-1	NA	ATSDPRQDEAF
TRBV20-1	TRBD1	SAIGQGVMWETQY
TRBV5-1	TRBD1	ASIRQGLDTEAF
TRBV20-1	TRBD1	SRWDSGHNEQF
TRBV6-2/TRBV6-3	NA	ASSFLEEKAF
TRBV3-1	TRBD2	ASSLRKKPGLAVFSYNEQF
TRBV20-1	TRBD2	SAGHSLAGVSYEQY
TRBV20-1	NA	SAFGSGSSYNEQF
TRBV20-1	NA	SARALSGIPTYNEQF
TRBV20-1	NA	GAREYVVSEQF
TRBV9	NA	ASSVDTGSGNTIY
TRBV5-1	NA	ASRLGYEQF
TRBV5-6	NA	ASSIRDRPRDGYT
TRBV18	NA	ASSPTATYEQY
TRBV3-1	TRBD2	ASRLGTSGSTDTQY
TRBV5-8	TRBD1	ASSNTGTAYEQY
TRBV15	TRBD1	ATSSLEMTGTSTDTQY
TRBV9	NA	ASSVFPAREQF
TRBV6-1	NA	ASSPDLAKNIQY
TRBV24-1	NA	ATSFAGTASYNEQF
TRBV6-5	TRBD2	ASSYSGTSGSISEQF
TRBV7-2	NA	ASSYGFGRGGYEQY
TRBV18	NA	ASSPVGLSEQF
TRBV20-1	TRBD1	SAGRDRVFLEQF
TRBV20-1	NA	SARDLGPYNEQF
TRBV29-1	NA	SALPGEGAQNEQF
TRBV7-8	TRBD2	ASSSGLAGGPSTDTQY
TRBV7-2	TRBD2	ASSLGLAGETDTQY
TRBV5-1	TRBD2	ASSSVREVDTQY
TRBV20-1	NA	SATAGVLVTDTQY
TRBV20-1	NA	SAKTGFSGGVGYT
TRBV7-3	NA	ASSLLGGIGELF
TRBV5-1	NA	ASSFQVSNEQF
TRBV10-3	TRBD2	AISDYSGRSHEQY
TRBV20-1	NA	SARDIGNTIY
TRBV4-1	TRBD2	ASSQDGAGGPNEQF